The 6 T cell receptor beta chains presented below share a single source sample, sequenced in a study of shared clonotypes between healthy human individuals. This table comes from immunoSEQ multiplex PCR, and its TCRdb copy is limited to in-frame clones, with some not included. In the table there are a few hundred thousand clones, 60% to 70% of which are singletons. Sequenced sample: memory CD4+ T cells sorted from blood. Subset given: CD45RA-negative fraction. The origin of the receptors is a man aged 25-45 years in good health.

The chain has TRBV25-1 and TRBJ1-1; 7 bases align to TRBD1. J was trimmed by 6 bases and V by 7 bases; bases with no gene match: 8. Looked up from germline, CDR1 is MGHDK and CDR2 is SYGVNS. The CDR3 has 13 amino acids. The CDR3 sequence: CASTNRGSAEAFF. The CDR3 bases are TGTGCCAGCACAAACAGGGGTTCAGCTGAAGCTTTCTTT.

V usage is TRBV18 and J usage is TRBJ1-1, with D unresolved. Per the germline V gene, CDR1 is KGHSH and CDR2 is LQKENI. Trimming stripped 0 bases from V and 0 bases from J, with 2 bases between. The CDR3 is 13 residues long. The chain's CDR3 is CASSPPVNTEAFF. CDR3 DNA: TGTGCCAGCTCACCACCCGTGAACACTGAAGCTTTCTTT. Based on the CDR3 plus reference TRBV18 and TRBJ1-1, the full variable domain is NAGVMQNPRHLVRRRGQEARLRCSPMKGHSHVYWYRQLPEEGLKFMVYLQKENIIDESGMPKERFSAEFPKEGPSILRIQQVVRGDSAAYFCASSPPVNTEAFFGQGTRLTVV.

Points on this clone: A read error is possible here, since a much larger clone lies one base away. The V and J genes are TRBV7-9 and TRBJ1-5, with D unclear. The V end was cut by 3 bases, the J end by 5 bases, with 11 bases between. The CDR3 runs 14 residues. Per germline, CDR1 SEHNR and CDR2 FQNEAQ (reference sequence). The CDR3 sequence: CASSLGGGDQPQHF. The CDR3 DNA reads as TGTGCCAGCAGCTTGGGCGGTGGCGATCAGCCCCAGCATTTT. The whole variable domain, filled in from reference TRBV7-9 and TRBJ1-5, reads DTGVSQNPRHKITKRGQNVTFRCDPISEHNRLYWYRQTLGQGPEFLTYFQNEAQLEKSRLLSDRFSAERPKGSFSTLEIQRTEQGDSAMYLCASSLGGGDQPQHFGDGTRLSIL.

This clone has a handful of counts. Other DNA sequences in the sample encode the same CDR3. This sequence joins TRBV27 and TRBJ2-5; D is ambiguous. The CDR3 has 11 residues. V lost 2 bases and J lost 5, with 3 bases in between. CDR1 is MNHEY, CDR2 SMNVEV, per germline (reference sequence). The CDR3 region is CASSLGETQYF. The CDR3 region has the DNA TGTGCCAGCAGTTTAGGGGAGACCCAGTACTTC.

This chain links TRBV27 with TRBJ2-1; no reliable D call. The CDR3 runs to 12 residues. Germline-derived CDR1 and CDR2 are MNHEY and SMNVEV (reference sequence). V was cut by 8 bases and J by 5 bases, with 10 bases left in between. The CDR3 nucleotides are TGTGCCAGCTGGGCCCTAAACAATGAGCAGTTCTTC. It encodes CASWALNNEQFF.

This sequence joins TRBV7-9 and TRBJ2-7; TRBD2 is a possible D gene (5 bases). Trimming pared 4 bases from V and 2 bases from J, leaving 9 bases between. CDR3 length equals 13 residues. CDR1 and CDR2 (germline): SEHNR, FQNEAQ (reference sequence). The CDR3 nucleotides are TGTGCCAGCAGCTCTCGGGGAGCCTACGAGCAGTACTTC. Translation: CASSSRGAYEQYF.